The sequence of this T cell receptor beta chain was determined in a study of OX40 agonist ivuxolimab in advanced cancers. About the research overall: Recorded diagnoses for dose-escalation patients were hepatocellular carcinoma, melanoma, renal cell or head and neck cancer. Among those enrolled, mean age was 60 years (range roughly 23 to 85) and 75% to 85% were male. Study-wide findings and caveats: In the 0.1-3.0 mg/kg groups, partial responders showed among the lowest expansion.

CDR1 MNHEY and CDR2 SVGAGI come from the germline V gene. Trimming cost V 4 bases and J 3 bases, with 12 bases left between them. The CDR3 has 15 residues. A note on this clone: Its antigen remains unidentified.

Generated by immunoSEQ multiplex PCR, the TCRdb table keeps only in-frame clones and is missing some. There are 60,000 or so clones in the sample; 88% occur only once, and 11% lies in the top ten. It was autoimmune disease history or systemic immunosuppression that excluded patients. The specimen was CD4+ or CD8+ T cells sorted from blood, collected in a trial of the OX40 agonist ivuxolimab. V is TRBV6-5 and J is TRBJ2-2; tentatively, D is TRBD2 (5 bases). This sequence originates from an adult with an advanced solid tumor such as melanoma, head and neck, liver or kidney cancer. CDR3: CASSSSAGDTGELFF. In DNA form, the CDR3 reads TGTGCCAGCAGTTCTTCTGCCGGGGACACCGGGGAGCTGTTTTTT.